The rows below give T cell receptor beta chains drawn from one sample of a study of T-cell reconstitution after alpha-beta-depleted transplantation in children. TCRdb reprocessed the PCR reads via MiXCR and lists one record per CDR3 protein. Here the sample spans about 120,000 distinct CDR3 sequences, approximately 10% being singletons. The sequencing here drew on PBMCs from the stem cell graft donor, taken from the stem cell graft. The receptors come from a human donor who donated a stem cell graft to a child with acute lymphoblastic leukemia. Each CDR3 is given with its conserved first and last residue. The D gene is left open where the match is weak. Clone size is given for some rows only: seen once, a few or many times, or a class if the clone is expanded.

j_call,d_call,v_call,clone_size,cdr3_aa,cdr3_nt
TRBJ1-6,TRBD1,TRBV27,NA,CASSPPGTVDSPLHF,TGTGCCAGCAGTCCACCAGGGACAGTGGATTCACCCCTCCACTTT
TRBJ2-5,NA,TRBV29-1,many,CSVSTDGQETQYF,TGCAGCGTTTCGACGGATGGTCAAGAGACCCAGTACTTC
TRBJ2-2,NA,TRBV12-2,few,CASRLDDWGIDKTRPTRTGELFF,TGTGCAAGTCGCTTAGACGACTGGGGTATTGACAAGACGCGGCCGACGAGAACCGGGGAGCTGTTTTTT
TRBJ2-5,NA,TRBV12-3/TRBV12-4,many,CASTDTGVGETQYF,TGTGCCAGCACCGATACAGGAGTGGGAGAGACCCAGTACTTC
TRBJ2-5,NA,TRBV7-9,many,CASNPRGEETQYF,TGTGCCAGCAACCCAAGGGGAGAAGAGACCCAGTACTTC
TRBJ2-1,NA,TRBV5-1,many,CASSLRAGLNEQFF,TGCGCCAGCAGCCTCCGGGCAGGCCTCAATGAGCAGTTCTTC
TRBJ2-7,TRBD1,TRBV12-3/TRBV12-4,many,CASSLSKGTGYEQYF,TGTGCCAGCAGTTTATCAAAAGGGACAGGCTACGAGCAGTACTTC
TRBJ2-1,NA,TRBV6-5,many,CASSYRVPSSYNEQFF,TGTGCCAGCAGTTACCGGGTCCCGAGCTCCTACAATGAGCAGTTCTTC
TRBJ1-5,NA,TRBV27,many,CASSGHTWGQPQHF,TGTGCCAGCAGTGGACATACCTGGGGTCAGCCCCAGCATTTT
TRBJ2-1,TRBD1,TRBV20-1,many,CSAGQGPIYEQFF,TGCAGTGCTGGACAGGGGCCTATCTATGAGCAGTTCTTC
TRBJ2-1,NA,TRBV9,many,CASSGTLAEQFF,TGTGCCAGCAGCGGTACACTAGCTGAGCAGTTCTTC
TRBJ2-7,TRBD1,TRBV14,many,CASSQMRGQGPYEQYF,TGTGCCAGCAGCCAAATGCGAGGACAGGGTCCCTACGAGCAGTACTTC
TRBJ1-2,NA,TRBV24-1,many,CATSDGGGYTF,TGTGCCACCAGTGATGGCGGTGGCTACACCTTC
TRBJ1-5,NA,TRBV3-1,many,CASSQRVNQPQHF,TGTGCCAGCAGCCAAAGGGTCAATCAGCCCCAGCATTTT
TRBJ2-7,TRBD1,TRBV7-8,many,CASSFKGQGVLEQYF,TGTGCCAGCAGCTTCAAGGGACAGGGGGTGTTGGAGCAGTACTTC
TRBJ2-1,TRBD2,TRBV5-1,many,CASSLAVGGGNEQFF,TGCGCCAGCAGCTTGGCGGTGGGGGGGGGCAATGAGCAGTTCTTC
TRBJ2-7,NA,TRBV6-5,few,CASSYTSLTNSYEQYF,TGTGCCAGCAGTTATACCAGTTTAACCAACTCCTACGAGCAGTACTTC
TRBJ2-7,NA,TRBV12-3/TRBV12-4,many,CASSPGTTRYEQYF,TGTGCCAGCAGCCCTGGGACGACCCGGTACGAGCAGTACTTC
TRBJ1-4,NA,TRBV10-3,many,CATGAPEKLFF,TGTGCCACCGGGGCCCCGGAAAAACTGTTTTTT
TRBJ1-2,NA,TRBV20-1,many,CSAPTPMTRAYGYTF,TGCAGTGCTCCGACTCCAATGACAAGGGCCTATGGCTACACCTTC
TRBJ2-7,NA,TRBV9,many,CASSVEEGGDSRTYEQYF,TGTGCCAGCAGCGTAGAGGAAGGAGGGGACAGCCGTACCTACGAGCAGTACTTC
TRBJ1-6,NA,TRBV7-2,many,CASSLFYRRPNSPLHF,TGTGCCAGCAGCTTATTCTACAGACGACCAAATTCACCCCTCCACTTT
TRBJ1-1,TRBD1,TRBV18,many,CASSPGTGMNTEAFF,TGTGCCAGCTCACCGGGGACAGGGATGAACACTGAAGCTTTCTTT
TRBJ1-1,NA,TRBV2,many,CASSEARGAEAFF,TGTGCCAGCAGTGAGGCTCGGGGGGCTGAAGCTTTCTTT
TRBJ1-2,NA,TRBV29-1,many,CSVEEPGRAYGYTF,TGCAGCGTTGAAGAGCCGGGGAGGGCCTATGGCTACACCTTC
TRBJ2-7,NA,TRBV23-1,many,CASSQHRGAYEQYF,TGCGCCAGCAGTCAACATAGGGGGGCCTACGAGCAGTACTTC